The source of this TCR beta chain is a study of cytomegalovirus exposure and HLA in healthy donors. Study-wide points: TRBV6-2, TRBV6-3 and some other V segments were unresolvable in 87-base-pair reads. By a later analysis, the bulk of CMV-associated TCR beta chains appeared HLA-restricted. Later on, an analysis found that several of the most significant clusters appeared to be linked to common viral pathogens, which included parvovirus B19. The authors listed around 150 TCR beta chains as cytomegalovirus-associated.

60 Vbeta and 13 Jbeta primers were used in PCR. Profiled with immunoSEQ multiplex PCR; TCRdb holds only in-frame clones, not every one. The sample holds 150,000 to 200,000 clones, about three quarters seen once. With respect to this clone: As yet, its antigen is unknown.

This CDR3 contains 17 residues. Per the germline V gene, CDR1 is SGHAT and CDR2 is FQNNGV. V shed 4 bases and J 3 bases; nucleotides not matched to a gene: 10. This chain joins TRBV11-2 and TRBJ1-3; TRBD1 matches at 9 bases. The receptor was isolated from a woman between 35 and 50 years old in good health and CMV-seronegative. Sequencing input: PBMCs. The CDR3 loop is CASSSRDREYGGNTIYF. The DNA for the CDR3 is TGTGCCAGCAGCTCCCGGGACAGGGAGTATGGTGGAAACACCATATATTTT.